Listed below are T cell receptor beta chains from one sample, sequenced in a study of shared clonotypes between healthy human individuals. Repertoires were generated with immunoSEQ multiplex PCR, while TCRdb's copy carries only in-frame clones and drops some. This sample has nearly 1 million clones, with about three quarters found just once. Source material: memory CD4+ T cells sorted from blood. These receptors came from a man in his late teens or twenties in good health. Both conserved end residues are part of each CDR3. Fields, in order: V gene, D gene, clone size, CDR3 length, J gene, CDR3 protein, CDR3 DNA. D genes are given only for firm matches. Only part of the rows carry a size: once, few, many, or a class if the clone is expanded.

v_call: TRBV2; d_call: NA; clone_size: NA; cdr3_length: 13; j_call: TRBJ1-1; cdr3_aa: CASSGGEYTEAFF; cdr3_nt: TGTGCCAGCAGTGGGGGCGAGTACACTGAAGCTTTCTTT
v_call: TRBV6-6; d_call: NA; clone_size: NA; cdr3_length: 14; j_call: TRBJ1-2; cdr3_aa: CASSPGGVRVRYTF; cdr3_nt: TGTGCCAGCAGTCCCGGGGGGGTGAGAGTGCGCTACACCTTC
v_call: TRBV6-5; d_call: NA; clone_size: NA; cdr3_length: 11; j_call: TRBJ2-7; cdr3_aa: CASRRLYEQYF; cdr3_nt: TGTGCCAGCAGACGGCTCTACGAGCAGTACTTC
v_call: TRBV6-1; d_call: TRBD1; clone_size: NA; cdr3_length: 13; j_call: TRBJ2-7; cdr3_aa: CASRPTGPYEQYF; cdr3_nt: TGTGCCAGCAGGCCGACAGGGCCCTACGAGCAGTACTTC
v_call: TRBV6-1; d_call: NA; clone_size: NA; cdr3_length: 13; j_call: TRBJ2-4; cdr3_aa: CAVIGDKKNIQYF; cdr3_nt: TGTGCCGTCATCGGGGACAAAAAAAACATTCAGTACTTC
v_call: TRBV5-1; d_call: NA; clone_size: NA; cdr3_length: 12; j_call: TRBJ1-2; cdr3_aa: CASSLERAGYTF; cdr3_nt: TGCGCCAGCAGCTTGGAGAGGGCTGGCTACACCTTC
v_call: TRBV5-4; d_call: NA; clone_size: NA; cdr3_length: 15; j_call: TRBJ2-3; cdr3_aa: CASSLQGGSTDTQYF; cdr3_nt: TGTGCCAGCAGCTTACAGGGAGGGTCCACAGATACGCAGTATTTT
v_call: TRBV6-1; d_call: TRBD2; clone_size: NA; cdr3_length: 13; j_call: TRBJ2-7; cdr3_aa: CATMASGANEQYF; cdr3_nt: TGTGCCACCATGGCCAGCGGGGCCAACGAGCAGTACTTC
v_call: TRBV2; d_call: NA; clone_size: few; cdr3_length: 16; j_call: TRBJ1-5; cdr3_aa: CASSEGGVRGNQPQHF; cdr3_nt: TGTGCCAGCAGTGAAGGTGGGGTGAGGGGCAATCAGCCCCAGCATTTT
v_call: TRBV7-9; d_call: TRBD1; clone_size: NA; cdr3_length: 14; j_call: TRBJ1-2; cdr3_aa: CASSLQGAREGYTF; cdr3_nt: TGTGCCAGCAGCTTACAGGGGGCGAGGGAAGGCTACACCTTC
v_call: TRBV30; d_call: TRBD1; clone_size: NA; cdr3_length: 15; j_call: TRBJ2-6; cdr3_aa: CAWTRGPSGANVLTF; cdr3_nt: TGTGCCTGGACGAGGGGGCCCTCTGGGGCCAACGTCCTGACTTTC
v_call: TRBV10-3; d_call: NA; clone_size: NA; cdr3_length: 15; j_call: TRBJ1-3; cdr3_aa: CAISPGSLSGNTIYF; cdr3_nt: TGTGCCATCAGTCCGGGGAGTCTCTCTGGAAACACCATATATTTT
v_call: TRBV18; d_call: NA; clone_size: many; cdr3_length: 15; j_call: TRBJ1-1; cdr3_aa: CASSQGTQRNTEAFF; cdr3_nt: TGTGCCAGCTCACAAGGGACCCAGAGGAACACTGAAGCTTTCTTT
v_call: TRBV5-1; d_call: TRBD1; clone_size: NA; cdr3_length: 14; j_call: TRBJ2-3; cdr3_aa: CASSLGQSTDTQYF; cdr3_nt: TGCGCCAGCAGCCTGGGACAGTCCACAGATACGCAGTATTTT
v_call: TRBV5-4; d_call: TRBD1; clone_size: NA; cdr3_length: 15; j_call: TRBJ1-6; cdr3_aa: CASSSGQGLIQPLHF; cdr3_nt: TGTGCCAGCAGCTCAGGACAGGGATTAATTCAACCCCTCCACTTT
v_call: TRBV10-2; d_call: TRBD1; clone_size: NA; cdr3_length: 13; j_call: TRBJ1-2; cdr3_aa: CASSLTGEWSYTF; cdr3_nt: TGCGCCAGCAGTCTTACAGGGGAATGGAGCTACACCTTC
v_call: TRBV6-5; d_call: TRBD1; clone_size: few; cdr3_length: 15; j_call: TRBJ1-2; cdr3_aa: CASSYSSDRDYGYTF; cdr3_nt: TGTGCCAGCAGTTACTCTTCTGACAGGGATTATGGCTACACCTTC
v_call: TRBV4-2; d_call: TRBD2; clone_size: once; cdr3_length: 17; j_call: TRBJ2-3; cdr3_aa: CASSQDRSGTFTDTQYF; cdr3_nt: TGTGCCAGCAGCCAAGATCGTAGCGGGACCTTCACAGATACGCAGTATTTT
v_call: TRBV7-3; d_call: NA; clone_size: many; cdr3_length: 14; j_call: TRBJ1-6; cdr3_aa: CASSGSLLGSPLHF; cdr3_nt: TGTGCCAGCAGCGGCAGTCTCTTGGGCTCACCCCTCCACTTT
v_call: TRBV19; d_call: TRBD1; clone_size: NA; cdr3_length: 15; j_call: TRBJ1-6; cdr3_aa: CASSVRQGLDSPLHF; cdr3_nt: TGTGCCAGTAGTGTGAGACAGGGGTTGGATTCACCCCTCCACTTT
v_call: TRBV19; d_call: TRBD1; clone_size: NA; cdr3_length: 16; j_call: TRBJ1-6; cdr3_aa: CASSIYRGLGHSPLHF; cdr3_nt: TGTGCCAGTAGTATTTACAGGGGGCTGGGGCATTCACCCCTCCACTTT
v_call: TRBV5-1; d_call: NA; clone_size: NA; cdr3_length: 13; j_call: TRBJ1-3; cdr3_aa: CASSESPGNTIYF; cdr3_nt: TGCGCCAGCAGCGAAAGTCCCGGAAACACCATATATTTT